The T cell receptor (beta chain) under discussion was sequenced for a study of blood T cell repertoires in COVID-19. Study in general: Acute-phase and convalescent COVID-19 samples originated in the United States, Italy and Spain. Sample material is recorded as cDNA or gDNA derived from T cells, B-cell-depleted T cells, or PBMCs.

The CDR3 has 13 residues. CDR1 MNHEY and CDR2 SVGAGI come from the germline V gene. With 6 bases clipped from V and 10 bases from J, the junction kept 7 bases outside the gene matches. Clones were sequenced by immunoSEQ multiplex PCR, and TCRdb holds only the in-frame ones, with some missing. The data contain approximately 670,000 clones, 75% to 90% of them singletons. The specimen sequenced was peripheral blood. This chain uses TRBV6-5 with TRBJ2-1, with TRBD1 matching 9 bases. This clonotype was obtained from a woman in her late teens or twenties with acute or convalescent COVID-19. CDR3 sequence (DNA): TGTGCCAGCAGGTACAGGGGGCCTAGAGAGCAGTTCTTC. Protein product: CASRYRGPREQFF.